A selection of T cell receptor beta chains follows, all from one sample in a study of cytomegalovirus exposure and HLA in healthy donors. Profiled with immunoSEQ multiplex PCR; TCRdb holds only in-frame clones, not every one. The repertoire includes approximately 76,000 clones, roughly 73% of them detected once, and 15% to 20% sits in the top ten. Sequenced input: PBMCs. These receptors all come from a woman aged 40 to 50 in good health and CMV-seropositive. Both conserved end residues are part of each CDR3. The order of the fields is J gene, V gene, D gene, clone size, CDR3 DNA, CDR3 protein. The D gene is left open where the match is weak. Rows give clone size only sometimes, using once, few, many, or a class for an expanded clone.

>TRBJ2-6|TRBV6-1|TRBD1|few
TGTGCCAGCAGTCAAGGACAGGATATCTCTGGGGCCAACGTCCTGACTTTC
CASSQGQDISGANVLTF
>TRBJ2-3|TRBV6-1|TRBD2|.
TGTGCCAGCAGGGGACTAGCGGGGAGGGCAGATACGCAGTATTTT
CASRGLAGRADTQYF
>TRBJ2-2|TRBV7-2|.|.
TGTGCCAGCACACTACTAGCTGGGAACACCGGGGAGCTGTTTTTT
CASTLLAGNTGELFF
>TRBJ2-2|TRBV7-6|TRBD1|.
TGTGCCAGCAGCTCCGACAGGGCGGTGGCCGGGGAGCTGTTTTTT
CASSSDRAVAGELFF
>TRBJ2-7|TRBV6-1|.|.
TGTGCCAGCAGTGAACCGCTCAGTGCTCCGAGGATATACGAGCAGTACTTC
CASSEPLSAPRIYEQYF
>TRBJ2-3|TRBV14|.|.
TGTGCCAGCAGCCAATACACAGATACGCAGTATTTT
CASSQYTDTQYF
>TRBJ2-1|TRBV5-1|TRBD2|.
TGCGCCAGCAGCCCTCGACTAGCGGGACTGCAGTTCTTC
CASSPRLAGLQFF
>TRBJ1-2|TRBV6-4|TRBD1|.
TGTGCCAGCAGCCCATCCGGGACAGGGGTCTACACCTTC
CASSPSGTGVYTF
>TRBJ1-2|TRBV6-6|.|.
TGTGCCAGCAGAAAGCCAGGCAACCTGGTATATGGCTACACCTTC
CASRKPGNLVYGYTF
>TRBJ1-5|TRBV5-6|.|.
TGTGCCAGCAGCTCGACCCGGGGAAAGCAGCCCCAGCATTTT
CASSSTRGKQPQHF
>TRBJ2-7|TRBV29-1|.|few
TGCAGCGTTACAGCCAACGAGCAGTACTTC
CSVTANEQYF
>TRBJ1-1|TRBV19|.|.
TGTGCCAGTAGTATAGCTGACAGCACAGCTTTCTTT
CASSIADSTAFF